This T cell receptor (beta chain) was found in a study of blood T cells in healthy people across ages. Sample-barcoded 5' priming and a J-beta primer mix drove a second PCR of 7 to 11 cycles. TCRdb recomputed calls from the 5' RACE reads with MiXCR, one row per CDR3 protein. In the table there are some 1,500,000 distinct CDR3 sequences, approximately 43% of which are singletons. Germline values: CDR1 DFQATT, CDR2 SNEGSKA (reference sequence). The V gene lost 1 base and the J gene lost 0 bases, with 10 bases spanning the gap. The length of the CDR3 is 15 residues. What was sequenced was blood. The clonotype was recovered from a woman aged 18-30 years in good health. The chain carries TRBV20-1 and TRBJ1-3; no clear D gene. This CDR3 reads CSARGTQSSGNTIYF. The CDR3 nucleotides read TGCAGTGCTAGAGGAACCCAGAGCTCTGGAAACACCATATATTTT.